A selection of T cell receptor beta chains follows, all from one sample in a study of immune evolution from preneoplasia to lung adenocarcinoma. Assay used: immunoSEQ multiplex PCR; TCRdb lists only in-frame clones, some missing. The sample holds about 11,000 clones, 78% seen once. Sequencing used FFPE minimally invasive lung adenocarcinoma tissue. All receptors come from a person between 55 and 80 years old with lung adenocarcinoma. Both conserved end residues are part of each CDR3. A D gene is named only where the DNA matches it firmly. Clone size appears in some rows only: once, few, many, or a class for an expanded clone.

d_call: TRBD2; j_call: TRBJ2-7; v_call: TRBV10-3; clone_size: few; cdr3_aa: CAIGLAQGEQYF; cdr3_nt: TGTGCCATTGGACTAGCACAGGGCGAGCAGTACTTC
d_call: TRBD1; j_call: TRBJ1-1; v_call: TRBV2; clone_size: NA; cdr3_aa: CASSGTGGVTEAFF; cdr3_nt: TGTGCCAGCAGTGGGACAGGGGGGGTCACTGAAGCTTTCTTT
d_call: NA; j_call: TRBJ2-6; v_call: TRBV10-1; clone_size: NA; cdr3_aa: CASSSGSAQSRANVLTF; cdr3_nt: TGCGCCAGCAGTAGCGGTTCCGCACAAAGTCGGGCCAACGTCCTGACTTTC
d_call: NA; j_call: TRBJ1-5; v_call: TRBV7-8; clone_size: NA; cdr3_aa: CASSLGGHYSNQPQHF; cdr3_nt: TGTGCCAGCAGCTTAGGGGGACATTATAGCAATCAGCCCCAGCATTTT
d_call: NA; j_call: TRBJ1-1; v_call: TRBV9; clone_size: NA; cdr3_aa: CASSPRGGVNTEAFF; cdr3_nt: TGTGCCAGCAGCCCCCGGGGGGGTGTGAACACTGAAGCTTTCTTT
d_call: NA; j_call: TRBJ2-5; v_call: TRBV5-1; clone_size: NA; cdr3_aa: CASSLVGETQYF; cdr3_nt: TGCGCCAGCAGCTTGGTTGGAGAGACCCAGTACTTC
d_call: TRBD1; j_call: TRBJ2-1; v_call: TRBV29-1; clone_size: NA; cdr3_aa: CSVTPRQGAGNEQFF; cdr3_nt: TGCAGCGTAACCCCGAGACAGGGGGCAGGCAATGAGCAGTTCTTC
d_call: NA; j_call: TRBJ1-5; v_call: TRBV10-3; clone_size: NA; cdr3_aa: CAISDFVGNQPQHF; cdr3_nt: TGTGCCATCAGTGATTTCGTGGGCAATCAGCCCCAGCATTTT
d_call: TRBD2; j_call: TRBJ2-1; v_call: TRBV19; clone_size: NA; cdr3_aa: CASIQGLAGGGEQFF; cdr3_nt: TGTGCCAGTATCCAAGGACTAGCGGGGGGTGGGGAGCAGTTCTTC
d_call: NA; j_call: TRBJ2-5; v_call: TRBV30; clone_size: few; cdr3_aa: CAWSVLQETQYF; cdr3_nt: TGTGCCTGGAGTGTCCTCCAAGAGACCCAGTACTTC
d_call: TRBD1; j_call: TRBJ1-2; v_call: TRBV6-1; clone_size: NA; cdr3_aa: CASSGDRAFGYTF; cdr3_nt: TGTGCCAGCAGCGGGGACAGGGCGTTTGGCTACACCTTC
d_call: NA; j_call: TRBJ1-1; v_call: TRBV27; clone_size: NA; cdr3_aa: CASSKQGIGEAFF; cdr3_nt: TGTGCCAGCAGTAAACAGGGAATAGGTGAAGCTTTCTTT
d_call: NA; j_call: TRBJ1-1; v_call: TRBV30; clone_size: NA; cdr3_aa: CAWSRTGLDTEAFF; cdr3_nt: TGTGCCTGGAGCCGTACAGGGTTGGACACTGAAGCTTTCTTT
d_call: TRBD1; j_call: TRBJ2-7; v_call: TRBV29-1; clone_size: NA; cdr3_aa: CSVLRQGAAYEQYF; cdr3_nt: TGCAGCGTCCTTCGACAGGGGGCCGCCTACGAGCAGTACTTC
d_call: NA; j_call: TRBJ1-4; v_call: TRBV29-1; clone_size: NA; cdr3_aa: CSVAYSGGEKLFF; cdr3_nt: TGCAGCGTTGCCTACAGCGGGGGTGAAAAACTGTTTTTT
d_call: NA; j_call: TRBJ2-1; v_call: TRBV5-6; clone_size: NA; cdr3_aa: CASSLKLAVYNEQFF; cdr3_nt: TGTGCCAGCAGCTTGAAATTAGCGGTGTACAATGAGCAGTTCTTC
d_call: TRBD2; j_call: TRBJ2-3; v_call: TRBV7-8; clone_size: NA; cdr3_aa: CASSLVGASGSRDTQYF; cdr3_nt: TGTGCCAGCAGCTTAGTCGGCGCTAGCGGGAGTCGGGATACGCAGTATTTT
d_call: TRBD2; j_call: TRBJ2-1; v_call: TRBV19; clone_size: NA; cdr3_aa: CASSPDSGGTYNEQFF; cdr3_nt: TGTGCCAGTAGTCCCGATAGCGGGGGAACCTACAATGAGCAGTTCTTC
d_call: TRBD2; j_call: TRBJ2-1; v_call: TRBV30; clone_size: NA; cdr3_aa: CAWNSGGGHNEQFF; cdr3_nt: TGTGCCTGGAATAGCGGGGGGGGGCACAATGAGCAGTTCTTC
d_call: TRBD1; j_call: TRBJ1-1; v_call: TRBV7-8; clone_size: few; cdr3_aa: CASSFDRVGWNTEAFF; cdr3_nt: TGTGCCAGCAGCTTCGACAGGGTGGGGTGGAACACTGAAGCTTTCTTT
d_call: TRBD2; j_call: TRBJ2-7; v_call: TRBV6-1; clone_size: NA; cdr3_aa: CASGPLAGVDEQYF; cdr3_nt: TGTGCCAGCGGCCCACTAGCGGGGGTTGACGAGCAGTACTTC
d_call: NA; j_call: TRBJ1-1; v_call: TRBV6-4; clone_size: few; cdr3_aa: CASARGSNTEAFF; cdr3_nt: TGTGCCAGTGCGAGGGGATCGAACACTGAAGCTTTCTTT
d_call: NA; j_call: TRBJ1-4; v_call: TRBV4-3; clone_size: NA; cdr3_aa: CASSQASPANEKLFF; cdr3_nt: TGCGCCAGCAGCCAAGCGAGCCCGGCTAATGAAAAACTGTTTTTT
d_call: NA; j_call: TRBJ1-2; v_call: TRBV11-2; clone_size: NA; cdr3_aa: CASSLGQDSYGYTF; cdr3_nt: TGTGCCAGCAGCTTAGGTCAGGATTCCTATGGCTACACCTTC
d_call: NA; j_call: TRBJ2-1; v_call: TRBV6-6; clone_size: NA; cdr3_aa: CASSSRNEQFF; cdr3_nt: TGTGCCAGCAGTTCACGGAATGAGCAGTTCTTC
d_call: TRBD1; j_call: TRBJ1-1; v_call: TRBV27; clone_size: NA; cdr3_aa: CASSLLGGRGLTEAFF; cdr3_nt: TGTGCCAGCAGTTTATTAGGCGGCAGGGGGCTCACTGAAGCTTTCTTT
d_call: NA; j_call: TRBJ1-1; v_call: TRBV6-5; clone_size: NA; cdr3_aa: CASSYGGRGAGTEAFF; cdr3_nt: TGTGCCAGCAGTTACGGGGGTAGGGGCGCGGGCACTGAAGCTTTCTTT
d_call: TRBD1; j_call: TRBJ1-1; v_call: TRBV4-1; clone_size: NA; cdr3_aa: CASSQEPGGLVGATEAFF; cdr3_nt: TGCGCCAGCAGCCAAGAGCCAGGGGGCCTCGTCGGGGCCACTGAAGCTTTCTTT
d_call: TRBD1; j_call: TRBJ1-5; v_call: TRBV28; clone_size: few; cdr3_aa: CASSDQQGKWGQPQHF; cdr3_nt: TGTGCCAGCAGTGATCAACAGGGGAAGTGGGGACAGCCCCAGCATTTT
d_call: NA; j_call: TRBJ2-7; v_call: TRBV19; clone_size: NA; cdr3_aa: CASSFRDAFEQYF; cdr3_nt: TGTGCCAGTAGTTTCCGGGACGCTTTCGAGCAGTACTTC
d_call: TRBD2; j_call: TRBJ2-1; v_call: TRBV6-1; clone_size: NA; cdr3_aa: CASSLLAGGFNEQFF; cdr3_nt: TGTGCCAGCAGTCTTCTAGCGGGGGGCTTCAATGAGCAGTTCTTC
d_call: NA; j_call: TRBJ2-6; v_call: TRBV7-8; clone_size: NA; cdr3_aa: CASSLEDSGANVLTF; cdr3_nt: TGTGCCAGCAGCTTAGAGGACTCTGGGGCCAACGTCCTGACTTTC
d_call: NA; j_call: TRBJ2-3; v_call: TRBV28; clone_size: NA; cdr3_aa: CASSPGVGDGRGDTQYF; cdr3_nt: TGTGCCAGCAGCCCTGGGGTGGGGGACGGCCGAGGTGATACGCAGTATTTT